The rows below give T cell receptor beta chains drawn from one sample of a study of response to subunit inactivated influenza vaccine. In TCRdb, the RT-PCR reads were re-called with MiXCR into one record per CDR3 protein. The sample yields hundreds of thousands of distinct CDR3 sequences, 14% seen once. This sample comprised PBMCs from blood, obtained roughly 2 weeks before vaccination. These receptors all stem from a man between 45 and 60 years old who received an inactivated influenza vaccine. Both conserved end residues are part of each CDR3. The order of the fields is D gene, J gene, V gene, clone size, CDR3 DNA, CDR3 protein. A D gene is named only where the DNA matches it firmly. The size field is filled for only some rows; it gives once, few, many or a size class.

NA | TRBJ1-3 | TRBV2 | few | TGTGCCAGCGAAAACTCTGGAAACACCATATATTTT | CASENSGNTIYF
NA | TRBJ2-3 | TRBV4-3 | NA | TGCGCCAGCAGCCAAGTTGATGGTTTAGATACGCAGTATTTT | CASSQVDGLDTQYF
NA | TRBJ2-3 | TRBV20-1 | NA | TGCAGTGCGCCTAAGGGGGGGTTTACAGATACGCAGTATTTT | CSAPKGGFTDTQYF
NA | TRBJ2-1 | TRBV11-1 | NA | TGTGCCAGCAGCTTAGATTCGAGCATTAGTTGGAGCGCTAGCTCCTACAATGAGCAGTTCTTC | CASSLDSSISWSASSYNEQFF
NA | TRBJ1-5 | TRBV25-1 | few | TGTGCCAGCAGTGAAGGCGATTCCCAGCCCCAGCATTTT | CASSEGDSQPQHF
NA | TRBJ2-7 | TRBV2 | NA | TGTGCCAGCACCCGAGGAGGGAGCTCCTACGAGCAGTACTTC | CASTRGGSSYEQYF
NA | TRBJ2-1 | TRBV7-6 | NA | TGTGCCAGCAGCTTAGCCTGGGCTAGCAGGCACAATGAGCAGTTCTTC | CASSLAWASRHNEQFF
TRBD2 | TRBJ2-1 | TRBV3-1 | NA | TGTGCCACCAGCAAAGCGGGCGGGGGCTACAATGAGCAGTTCTTC | CATSKAGGGYNEQFF
NA | TRBJ2-1 | TRBV11-2 | NA | TGTGCCAGCAGCTTTCTCACAGAGGCGCAGGGGCAGTTCTTC | CASSFLTEAQGQFF
NA | TRBJ2-1 | TRBV24-1 | few | TGTGCCACCAGGGATGGGGGGCATGAGCAGTTCTTC | CATRDGGHEQFF
TRBD1 | TRBJ2-2 | TRBV15 | few | TGTGCCACCAGCAGCGGGACAGCGAACACCGGGGAGCTGTTTTTT | CATSSGTANTGELFF
NA | TRBJ1-1 | TRBV12-3/TRBV12-4 | few | TGTGCCAGCAGTTTTACAGGATACACTGAAGCTTTCTTT | CASSFTGYTEAFF
TRBD1 | TRBJ2-7 | TRBV4-1 | NA | TGCGCCAGCAGCCAGGATCCCCAGGGGGACTACGAGCAGTACTTC | CASSQDPQGDYEQYF